A selection of T cell receptor beta chains follows, all from one sample in a study of OX40 agonist ivuxolimab in advanced cancers. The table came from immunoSEQ multiplex PCR; TCRdb's copy has only in-frame clones and leaves some out. The sample includes about 130,000 clones, around nine tenths of them seen just once. Sample: CD4+ or CD8+ T cells sorted from blood, taken in a trial of the OX40 agonist ivuxolimab. These receptors all stem from an adult with an advanced solid tumor such as melanoma, head and neck, liver or kidney cancer. CDR3s include the opening cysteine and the closing phenylalanine or tryptophan. The D gene is left open where the match is weak. Rows may omit the clone size; those that give it use once, few, many or a size class.

. | TRBJ1-3 | TRBV7-2 | TRBD1 | TGTGCCAGCAGCTCTCGGACAGGGGGCAGAAACACCATATATTTT | CASSSRTGGRNTIYF
. | TRBJ2-1 | TRBV7-8 | TRBD2 | TGTGCCAGCAGCTATGGGACTAGCGGATGGGCTGAGCAGTTCTTC | CASSYGTSGWAEQFF
. | TRBJ2-7 | TRBV4-2 | . | TGTGCCAGCAGCCAAGCAGCGGGACACCAGATCTACGAGCAGTACTTC | CASSQAAGHQIYEQYF
. | TRBJ2-5 | TRBV7-6 | TRBD2 | TGTGCCAGCAGCTTAGTTCTGGCCAGCGGGAGGGCAGGAGAGACCCAGTACTTC | CASSLVLASGRAGETQYF
. | TRBJ1-5 | TRBV28 | . | TGTGCCAGCACCATTAGCAATCAGCCCCAGCATTTT | CASTISNQPQHF
. | TRBJ2-7 | TRBV7-3 | . | TGTGCCAGCAGCGTCGGAGGCCAGCGGGTCTACGAGCAGTACTTC | CASSVGGQRVYEQYF
. | TRBJ1-1 | TRBV6-5 | . | TGTGCCAGCAGTTACGGCAAGAACACTGAAGCTTTCTTT | CASSYGKNTEAFF
. | TRBJ1-2 | TRBV10-2 | TRBD1 | TGCGCCAGCAGTGAGTCCGGGACAGGGTATGGCTACACCTTC | CASSESGTGYGYTF
. | TRBJ1-5 | TRBV6-5 | . | TGTGCCAGCAGTCATGGGGGGTATCAGCCCCAGCATTTT | CASSHGGYQPQHF
. | TRBJ2-5 | TRBV7-7 | . | TGTGCTAGCAGCCCCGGGACCCAAGAGACCCAGTACTTC | CASSPGTQETQYF
. | TRBJ1-1 | TRBV5-8 | TRBD1 | TGTGCCAGCAGCTTCAGACAGGGCAGGACTGAAGCTTTCTTT | CASSFRQGRTEAFF
. | TRBJ1-2 | TRBV5-1 | . | TGCGCCAGCAGCTTGACCAGCCAGGGGCTCGGCTACACCTTC | CASSLTSQGLGYTF
. | TRBJ1-3 | TRBV12-5 | . | TGTGCTAGTGGTACGACAACCCTGGACTCTGGAAACACCATATATTTT | CASGTTTLDSGNTIYF
. | TRBJ2-5 | TRBV6-1 | TRBD2 | TGTGCCAGCAGTGACCCCAGGGGACTAGCGAGGGAGACCCAGTACTTC | CASSDPRGLARETQYF
. | TRBJ2-7 | TRBV5-4 | . | TGTGCCAGCAGCTTAGGGGAGTACGAGCAGTACTTC | CASSLGEYEQYF
. | TRBJ2-2 | TRBV28 | TRBD2 | TGTGCCAGCAGTGTAGCGGGAGTGAATACCGGGGAGCTGTTTTTT | CASSVAGVNTGELFF
. | TRBJ1-2 | TRBV20-1 | . | TGCAGTGCTAGAGTCGGCTATGGCTACACCTTC | CSARVGYGYTF
. | TRBJ2-1 | TRBV19 | TRBD2 | TGTGCCAGTAGTTCCGGGACTAGCGGGAAACTCTACAATGAGCAGTTCTTC | CASSSGTSGKLYNEQFF
. | TRBJ2-1 | TRBV19 | TRBD2 | TGTGCCAGTAGTATAGGGGGAGTAGCGGGGCGTCTCGGCTCCTACAATGAGCAGTTCTTC | CASSIGGVAGRLGSYNEQFF
. | TRBJ2-3 | TRBV18 | TRBD2 | TGTGCCAGCTCACCATACGGGGCTATGGCGGGAGGGCCCACAGATACGCAGTATTTT | CASSPYGAMAGGPTDTQYF
. | TRBJ2-2 | TRBV7-9 | . | TGTGCCAGCAGCTTAGGATGGAACACCGGGGAGCTGTTTTTT | CASSLGWNTGELFF
. | TRBJ1-2 | TRBV9 | . | TGTGCCAGCAGCGTAGGAGGGCAGGGGTATGGCTACACCTTC | CASSVGGQGYGYTF
. | TRBJ2-2 | TRBV2 | . | TGTGCCAGCATAGAAGGATGGGGAGGCACCGGGGAGCTGTTTTTT | CASIEGWGGTGELFF
. | TRBJ2-7 | TRBV14 | . | TGTGCCAGCAGCCAAGGGGGGACTCTTGCAACCTACGAGCAGTACTTC | CASSQGGTLATYEQYF
. | TRBJ1-2 | TRBV28 | TRBD1 | TGTGCCAGCAGTTTCGGACAGGGACGGGACGGCTACACCTTC | CASSFGQGRDGYTF
few | TRBJ2-7 | TRBV19 | . | TGTGCCAGTAGTACCTCGGGCTACGAGCAGTACTTC | CASSTSGYEQYF
. | TRBJ2-7 | TRBV6-6 | . | TGTGCCAGCACCCCCCAAGGGGGGTATTACGACGAGCAGTACTTC | CASTPQGGYYDEQYF
. | TRBJ2-5 | TRBV2 | TRBD1 | TGTGCCAGCAGTGCTAGGACAGGGTGGATGGAGACCCAGTACTTC | CASSARTGWMETQYF
. | TRBJ1-5 | TRBV5-5 | . | TGTGCCAGCAGCTTGAAAGCGAACAGTTTCAGCGAGCCCCAGCATTTT | CASSLKANSFSEPQHF
. | TRBJ2-7 | TRBV28 | TRBD2 | TGTGCCAGCAGGCCGGGGGGTTCGGGCTACGAGCAGTACTTC | CASRPGGSGYEQYF
. | TRBJ2-7 | TRBV19 | TRBD2 | TGTGCCAGTAGTACCCTAGCCGGGAGGTACGAGCAGTACTTC | CASSTLAGRYEQYF
. | TRBJ2-7 | TRBV6-5 | . | TGTGCCAGCAGTTACCTCAGGACGGGGAGCTCCTACGAGCAGTACTTC | CASSYLRTGSSYEQYF
. | TRBJ2-5 | TRBV21-1 | . | TGTGCCAGCAGCAAAGTAGGACAGGGGGTGTTGGAGACCCAGTACTTC | CASSKVGQGVLETQYF
. | TRBJ2-7 | TRBV27 | TRBD1 | TGTGCCAGCAGTTTATCGAGGACAGGCTCCTACGAGCAGTACTTC | CASSLSRTGSYEQYF
once | TRBJ2-7 | TRBV19 | TRBD1 | TGTGCCAGTAGTATGGGGCGACAGGGTACTTACGAGCAGTACTTC | CASSMGRQGTYEQYF
. | TRBJ1-5 | TRBV6-1 | TRBD1 | TGTGCCAGCAGCCTATTGGACAGGGCTAAACAGCCCCAGCATTTT | CASSLLDRAKQPQHF
. | TRBJ1-1 | TRBV13 | . | TGTGCCAGCAGCCCCCTAGGGAACACTGAAGCTTTCTTT | CASSPLGNTEAFF
. | TRBJ1-6 | TRBV7-9 | . | TGTGCCAGCAGCTGGGACTCGGGTAATTCACCCCTCCACTTT | CASSWDSGNSPLHF
. | TRBJ2-4 | TRBV18 | . | TGTGCCAGCTCACCTGCTTTTTTAGCCAAAAACATTCAGTACTTC | CASSPAFLAKNIQYF
. | TRBJ2-1 | TRBV2 | TRBD2 | TGTGCCAGCAGTGCCGGGACTAGCTATTACAATGAGCAGTTCTTC | CASSAGTSYYNEQFF
once | TRBJ2-7 | TRBV6-5 | TRBD1 | TGTGCCAGCAGCAGACAGGGCTACTCCTACGAGCAGTACTTC | CASSRQGYSYEQYF
. | TRBJ2-7 | TRBV18 | TRBD1 | TGTGCCAGCTCACCCTCGGACAGGGGAGCCTACGAGCAGTACTTC | CASSPSDRGAYEQYF
. | TRBJ1-6 | TRBV27 | . | TGTGCCAGCAGTTTCCAGAATTCACCCCTCCACTTT | CASSFQNSPLHF
. | TRBJ1-1 | TRBV20-1 | . | TGCAGTGCTAGAACTGATACTGAAGCTTTCTTT | CSARTDTEAFF
. | TRBJ1-5 | TRBV9 | . | TGTGCCAGCAACGAACGGGGGCTCGGTCAGCCCCAGCATTTT | CASNERGLGQPQHF
. | TRBJ2-5 | TRBV18 | TRBD2 | TGTGCCAGCTCACCACAACTAGCGTACAATCAAGAGACCCAGTACTTC | CASSPQLAYNQETQYF
. | TRBJ2-2 | TRBV9 | . | TGTGCCAGCAGCGTGGCGGGGACGGGCACCGGGGAGCTGTTTTTT | CASSVAGTGTGELFF
. | TRBJ1-1 | TRBV6-5 | . | TGTGCCAGCACCCATGGCACTGAAGCTTTCTTT | CASTHGTEAFF
. | TRBJ1-3 | TRBV29-1 | . | TGCAGCGTTGAGAGCTCTGGAAACACCATATATTTT | CSVESSGNTIYF
. | TRBJ1-5 | TRBV5-5 | . | TGTGCCAGCAGCTTGGAGGCTGGGACGAACCTTCGGGCCCAGCATTTT | CASSLEAGTNLRAQHF
. | TRBJ2-7 | TRBV7-2 | TRBD2 | TGTGCCAGCAGCTTCCATCGGACTAGCGGGGGACACGAGCAGTACTTC | CASSFHRTSGGHEQYF
. | TRBJ1-5 | TRBV9 | . | TGTGCCAGCAGCGCCCATGCAGATCAGCCCCAGCATTTT | CASSAHADQPQHF
. | TRBJ2-7 | TRBV5-4 | TRBD1 | TGTGCCAGCAGCGGACAGGGGCTTCCCTACGAGCAGTACTTC | CASSGQGLPYEQYF
. | TRBJ2-5 | TRBV18 | TRBD1 | TGTGCCAGCTCACCAGGACAGGGACAGACCCAGTACTTC | CASSPGQGQTQYF
. | TRBJ1-2 | TRBV7-8 | . | TGTGCCAGCAGCCCTAGAGAAACGGGCTATGGCTACACCTTC | CASSPRETGYGYTF
. | TRBJ1-2 | TRBV28 | TRBD1 | TGTGCCAGCAGTTTCACCGCCGGGACAGGGGGCGACTATGGCTACACCTTC | CASSFTAGTGGDYGYTF
. | TRBJ2-7 | TRBV14 | TRBD2 | TGTGCCAGCAGCCGCGTAGCTAGCGGGAGTTCCTACGAGCAGTACTTC | CASSRVASGSSYEQYF
. | TRBJ1-2 | TRBV6-6 | . | TGTGCCAGCAGTTACGAGGGGGGCTACACCTTC | CASSYEGGYTF
. | TRBJ2-7 | TRBV28 | . | TGTGCCAGCAGCCCAGGGAGCGCCTACGAGCAGTACTTC | CASSPGSAYEQYF